The next 27 T cell receptor beta chains were all read from a single sample in a study of immune heterogeneity within non-small cell lung tumors. Bulk tumor genomic DNA constituted the template, at 600 ng per sample. Far-apart biopsies, several per primary tumor, were taken during surgery. Curative surgery was undertaken by patients, who had untreated, newly diagnosed non-small cell lung cancer. The TCR beta CDR3 region was amplified by multiplex PCR employing 32 V and 13 J primers. Using its own MiXCR run on the multiplex PCR reads, TCRdb lists one record per CDR3 protein. Among fewer than 10,000 distinct CDR3 sequences listed, more than 25% were seen once. The source material was lung tumor tissue. These TCRs come from a man in his 60s with non-small cell lung cancer.

This clonotype has at least ten counts. V and J are TRBV25-1 and TRBJ2-1; D remains unclear. Germline V gene sequence: CDR1 MGHDK, CDR2 SYGVNS. Deletions cut 5 bases from V and 1 base from J, with 6 bases between. This CDR3 spans 13 amino acids. The CDR3 region is CASSQKSYNEQFF. CDR3 bases: TGTGCCAGCAGTCAGAAATCCTACAATGAGCAGTTCTTC.

This clonotype was counted at least ten times. The chain is built from TRBV7-8 and TRBJ2-2; D might be TRBD2 (6 bases). CDR3 size: 15 residues. Germline CDR1 SGHVS, CDR2 FQNEAQ. Trimming removed 1 base at V and 7 bases at J, with 13 bases between. The CDR3 nucleotides are TGTGCCAGCAGCTTAGGCCAAGGAGGGAACGGGGAGCTGTTTTTT. It translates to CASSLGQGGNGELFF.

This clonotype was recorded at least ten times. The chain uses TRBV2 and TRBJ2-3, with D unresolved. Trimming pared 4 bases from V and 5 bases from J, leaving 19 bases between. This CDR3 has 16 amino acids. The germline gives CDR1 SNHLY, CDR2 FYNNEI. CDR3: CASSGRASFSGDTQYF. CDR3 nucleotide sequence: TGTGCCAGCAGTGGTCGGGCCTCGTTTTCGGGAGATACGCAGTATTTT.

This clonotype was observed many times. The chain employs TRBV10-3 and TRBJ2-7; D may be TRBD1 (5 bases). This CDR3 comprises 12 residues. Germline CDR1 ENHRY, CDR2 SYGVKD. V lost 8 bases and J 3 bases, leaving 11 bases between the germline ends. In DNA, the CDR3 is TGTGCCATCTCCGACAGACACTACGAGCAGTACTTC. The encoded protein is CAISDRHYEQYF.

This clonotype was detected once. The V gene is TRBV7-3, the J gene TRBJ2-3; D gene unclear. The CDR3 is 13 residues long. Trimming removed 2 bases from V and 4 bases from J, with 7 bases in between. The V gene's germline CDR1 is SGHTA and CDR2 FQGTGA. The CDR3 DNA follows: TGTGCCAGCAGCTTAGGGGTGGCAGATACGCAGTATTTT. It specifies CASSLGVADTQYF.

The chain has TRBV11-2 and TRBJ2-1; perhaps TRBD2 as D (6 bases). This CDR3 has 13 residues. V lost 3 bases, J lost 7 bases, and 10 bases lay in between. Germline values: CDR1 SGHAT, CDR2 FQNNGV. The CDR3 here is CASSLSSVNEQFF. In DNA form, the CDR3 reads TGTGCCAGCAGCTTGTCTAGCGTTAATGAGCAGTTCTTC. Full variable domain (remainder filled in from reference TRBV11-2 and TRBJ2-1): EAGVAQSPRYKIIEKRQSVAFWCNPISGHATLYWYQQILGQGPKLLIQFQNNGVVDDSQLPKDRFSAERLKGVDSTLKIQPAKLEDSAVYLCASSLSSVNEQFFGPGTRLTVL.

This clonotype was detected many times. This chain uses TRBV11-2 with TRBJ2-7; 8 positions agree with TRBD1. This CDR3 spans 17 amino acids. Germline V gene data show CDR1 as SGHAT and CDR2 as FQNNGV. J gave up 2 bases and V 3 bases, and 12 bases lay outside the gene matches. This chain's CDR3 is CASSFYAGTGFPYEQYF. CDR3 DNA sequence: TGTGCCAGCAGCTTTTACGCCGGGACAGGATTTCCCTACGAGCAGTACTTC.

This clonotype was picked up many times. This chain connects TRBV6-2 or TRBV6-3 to TRBJ1-1, with a tentative D call TRBD1 (6 bases). The CDR3 has 14 amino acids. Germline V CDR1 and CDR2: MNHEY, SVGEGT. V lost 6 bases and J lost 5, with 16 bases in between. DNA of the CDR3: TGTGCCAGCAGACCGACAGGATCGAGGACTGAAGCTTTCTTT. This gives the protein CASRPTGSRTEAFF.

This clonotype is medium-sized. The V call is TRBV19, the J call TRBJ1-5; D remains unclear. Trimming removed 8 bases at V and 3 bases at J, with 8 bases between. The CDR3 covers 12 residues. Per the germline V gene, CDR1 is LNHDA and CDR2 is SQIVND (reference sequence). The CDR3 protein is CASADYNQPQHF. In DNA form, the CDR3 reads TGTGCCAGTGCAGACTACAATCAGCCCCAGCATTTT.

The chain is built from TRBV30 and TRBJ2-7, with D perhaps TRBD2 (5 bases). Germline V gene lookup returns CDR1 GTSNPN and CDR2 SVGIG (reference sequence). The V gene lost 0 bases and the J gene lost 1 base, with 7 bases spanning the gap. The CDR3 covers 13 residues. The CDR3 is CAWSVPGSYEQYF. CDR3 coding DNA: TGTGCCTGGAGTGTCCCGGGGTCCTACGAGCAGTACTTC.

With regard to this clonotype: A read error may be the cause here, since a much bigger clone is one base away. The J gene is TRBJ2-3, the V gene TRBV30; D ambiguous. The CDR3 runs 12 residues. CDR1 is GTSNPN and CDR2 is SVGIG in the germline V gene (reference sequence). CDR3 in amino acids: CTWKGGTDTQYF. The CDR3 DNA sequence: TGTACCTGGAAGGGTGGCACAGATACGCAGTATTTT.

This clonotype was recorded once. The rearrangement joins TRBV4-2 to TRBJ1-5; 7 bases align to TRBD1. The CDR3 consists of 18 residues. Trimming cost V 1 base and J 2 bases; bases outside gene matches: 11. Germline CDR1 reads LGHNA; CDR2 reads YNFKEQ. The CDR3 coding sequence is TGTGCCAGCAGCCAAGGCGGGTTGGGAGGGGGCGGCAATCAGCCCCAGCATTTT. Translated, it gives CASSQGGLGGGGNQPQHF.

In its sample, this clonotype ranks as medium-sized. This chain connects TRBV4-2 to TRBJ1-2; 9 bases fit TRBD1. The CDR3 has 18 amino acids. V lost 3 bases and J lost 2; bases outside the gene matches: 13. Germline CDR1 is LGHNA and CDR2 is YNFKEQ. The CDR3 loop is CASSQDPAHGTGNYGYTF. The CDR3, as DNA: TGTGCCAGCAGCCAGGACCCCGCCCACGGGACAGGGAACTATGGCTACACCTTC.

At least ten counts were recorded for this clonotype. The CDR3, as DNA: TGTGCCAGCAGCCCTGGGACAGGGGATGGGGCCAACGTCCTGACTTTC. Its protein product is CASSPGTGDGANVLTF. The chain links TRBV11-3 to TRBJ2-6, with 10 bases fitting TRBD1. Germline CDR1 SGHNT, CDR2 YENEEA. The CDR3 has 16 residues. V shed 5 bases and J 3 bases; nucleotides not matched to a gene: 4.

By frequency in the sample, this clonotype is medium-sized (0.01 to 0.1%). The rearrangement uses TRBV6-2 or TRBV6-3 and TRBJ2-3; TRBD2 matches 7 bases. Losses at the gene ends were 5 bases for V and 7 bases for J; bases not matched to a gene: 6. The CDR3 contains 13 residues. The germline gives CDR1 MNHEY, CDR2 SVGEGT. CDR3 in amino acids: CASSIASGNTQYF. The CDR3 DNA reads as TGTGCCAGCAGTATAGCTAGCGGAAATACGCAGTATTTT.

This clonotype has a single count. This chain links TRBV9 with TRBJ2-3, with TRBD2 matching 11 bases. There are 14 residues in the CDR3. The V gene's germline CDR1 is SGDLS and CDR2 YYNGEE. V was clipped by 6 bases and J by 5 bases; unmatched bases: 5. The CDR3 sequence is CASTGTSGKDTQYF. CDR3 in DNA: TGTGCCAGCACGGGGACTAGCGGTAAAGATACGCAGTATTTT.

As regards this clonotype: A read error may be the cause here, since a much bigger clone is one base away. The chain recombines TRBV3-1 with TRBJ2-7; 9 nucleotides match TRBD1. This CDR3 comprises 13 residues. CDR1 and CDR2 (germline): LGHDT, YNNKEL (reference sequence). CDR3 nucleotide sequence: TGTGCCAGCAGCCAGACAGGGGGGTACGAGGAGTACTTC. Translating gives CASSQTGGYEEYF.

This clonotype was detected many times. The chain is built from TRBV7-9 and TRBJ2-1, with D perhaps TRBD1 (6 bases). The CDR3 is made up of 13 amino acids. Trimming took 5 bases from V and 4 from J, leaving 9 bases between them. Germline CDR1 is SEHNR and CDR2 is FQNEAQ (reference sequence). The CDR3 is CASSLDRYNEQFF. The CDR3 DNA sequence: TGTGCCAGCAGCCTTGACAGGTACAATGAGCAGTTCTTC.

This clonotype was picked up many times. Here the CDR3 DNA reads TGTGCTAGTCGCAGCGGGGGCTGGGACACTGAAGCTTTCTTT. This codes for CASRSGGWDTEAFF. The rearrangement links TRBV12-5 to TRBJ1-1, with D tentatively TRBD1 (6 bases). Germline V gene data show CDR1 as LGHNT and CDR2 as FRNRAP. Trimming removed 8 bases from V and 3 bases from J, with 16 bases in between. CDR3 length: 14 residues.

This clonotype was found many times. The chain carries TRBV7-3 and TRBJ2-1, with D uncertain. Germline V gene lookup returns CDR1 SGHTA and CDR2 FQGTGA. The CDR3 spans 19 residues. Trimming took 2 bases from V and 0 from J, leaving 20 bases between them. CDR3 sequence: CASSLYPPGTKASYNEQFF. In DNA form, the CDR3 reads TGTGCCAGCAGCTTATATCCCCCCGGTACTAAAGCCTCCTACAATGAGCAGTTCTTC.

This clonotype was counted at least ten times. The CDR3: CASKGRAGGTDTQYF. CDR3 in DNA: TGTGCCAGCAAGGGTCGCGCGGGCGGTACAGATACGCAGTATTTT. The V call is TRBV25-1, the J call TRBJ2-3, with D possibly being TRBD2 (5 bases). V was cut by 7 bases and J by 3 bases, with 17 bases left in between. The CDR3 has 15 amino acids. The germline CDR1 and CDR2 sequences are MGHDK and SYGVNS.

This clonotype turned up a few times. The chain couples TRBV7-8 to TRBJ2-2; TRBD2 agrees at 12 bases. With 5 bases clipped from V and 5 bases from J, the junction kept 6 bases outside the gene matches. The CDR3 spans 16 residues. The germline V gene encodes CDR1 SGHVS and CDR2 FQNEAQ. CDR3 residues: CASSELAGGGTGELFF. DNA for the CDR3: TGTGCCAGCAGCGAACTAGCGGGAGGAGGGACCGGGGAGCTGTTTTTT.

Many counts were recorded for this clonotype. The chain carries TRBV12-3 or TRBV12-4 and TRBJ2-3; maybe TRBD2 (6 bases). The V end was cut by 5 bases, the J end by 5 bases, with 11 bases between. The CDR3 is made up of 13 amino acids. The CDR3 loop reads CASSPRRGDTQYF. Here the CDR3 DNA reads TGTGCCAGCAGTCCTAGGCGGGGAGATACGCAGTATTTT.

On this clonotype: A much larger clone is a single base away; this may be a read error. The chain has TRBV5-1 and TRBJ1-1; possibly TRBD1 for D (6 bases). This CDR3 has 15 amino acids. Germline lookup yields CDR1 SGHRS and CDR2 YFSETQ. CDR3 sequence reads: CASSLGPGVSTESFF. The CDR3 bases are TGCGCCAGCAGCTTGGGGCCAGGGGTGAGCACTGAATCTTTCTTT.

V is TRBV9 and J is TRBJ2-7; no firm D call. CDR1 and CDR2 (germline): SGDLS, YYNGEE. The CDR3 extends over 17 amino acids. Trimming pared 1 base from V and 0 bases from J, leaving 17 bases between. CDR3 protein: CASSVFDSPGPSYEQYF. As DNA, the CDR3 is TGTGCCAGCAGCGTATTCGACTCCCCGGGTCCCTCCTACGAGCAGTACTTC. The whole variable domain, filled in from reference TRBV9 and TRBJ2-7, reads DSGVTQTPKHLITATGQRVTLRCSPRSGDLSVYWYQQSLDQGLQFLIQYYNGEERAKGNILERFSAQQFPDLHSELNLSSLELGDSALYFCASSVFDSPGPSYEQYFGPGTRLTVT.

The V call is TRBV19, the J call TRBJ2-1; 10 nucleotides agree with TRBD2. This CDR3 is 17 amino acids long. Germline CDR1 reads LNHDA; CDR2 reads SQIVND (reference sequence). After removal of 4 bases from V and 5 bases from J, the junction contained 11 bases not matched to a gene. For the CDR3, the DNA is TGTGCCAGTAGTACCCTCTGGTTAGCGGGAGGCGACAATGAGCAGTTCTTC. This gives the protein CASSTLWLAGGDNEQFF.

The chain combines TRBV5-1 with TRBJ2-6; D remains unclear. Trimming stripped 4 bases from V and 0 bases from J, with 2 bases between. Per the germline V gene, CDR1 is SGHRS and CDR2 is YFSETQ. This CDR3 has 13 amino acids. The chain's CDR3 is CASSDSGANVLTF. The CDR3 DNA reads TGCGCCAGCAGCGACTCTGGGGCCAACGTCCTGACTTTC.